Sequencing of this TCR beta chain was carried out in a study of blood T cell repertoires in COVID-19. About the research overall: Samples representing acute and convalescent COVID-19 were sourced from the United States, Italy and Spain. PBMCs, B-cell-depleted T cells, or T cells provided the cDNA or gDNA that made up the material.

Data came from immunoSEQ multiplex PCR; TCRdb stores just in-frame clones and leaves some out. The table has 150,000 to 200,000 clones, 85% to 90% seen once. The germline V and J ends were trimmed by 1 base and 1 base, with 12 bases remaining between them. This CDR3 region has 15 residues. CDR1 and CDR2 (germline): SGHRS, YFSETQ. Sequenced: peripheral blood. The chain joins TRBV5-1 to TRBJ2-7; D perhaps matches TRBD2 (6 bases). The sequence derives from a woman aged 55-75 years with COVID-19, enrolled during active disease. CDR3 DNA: TGCGCCAGCAGCTTGCGTGCTAGCGCATCCTACGAGCAGTACTTC. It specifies CASSLRASASYEQYF. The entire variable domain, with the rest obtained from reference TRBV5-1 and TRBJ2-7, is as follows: KAGVTQTPRYLIKTRGQQVTLSCSPISGHRSVSWYQQTPGQGLQFLFEYFSETQRNKGNFPGRFSGRQFSNSRSEMNVSTLELGDSALYLCASSLRASASYEQYFGPGTRLTVT.